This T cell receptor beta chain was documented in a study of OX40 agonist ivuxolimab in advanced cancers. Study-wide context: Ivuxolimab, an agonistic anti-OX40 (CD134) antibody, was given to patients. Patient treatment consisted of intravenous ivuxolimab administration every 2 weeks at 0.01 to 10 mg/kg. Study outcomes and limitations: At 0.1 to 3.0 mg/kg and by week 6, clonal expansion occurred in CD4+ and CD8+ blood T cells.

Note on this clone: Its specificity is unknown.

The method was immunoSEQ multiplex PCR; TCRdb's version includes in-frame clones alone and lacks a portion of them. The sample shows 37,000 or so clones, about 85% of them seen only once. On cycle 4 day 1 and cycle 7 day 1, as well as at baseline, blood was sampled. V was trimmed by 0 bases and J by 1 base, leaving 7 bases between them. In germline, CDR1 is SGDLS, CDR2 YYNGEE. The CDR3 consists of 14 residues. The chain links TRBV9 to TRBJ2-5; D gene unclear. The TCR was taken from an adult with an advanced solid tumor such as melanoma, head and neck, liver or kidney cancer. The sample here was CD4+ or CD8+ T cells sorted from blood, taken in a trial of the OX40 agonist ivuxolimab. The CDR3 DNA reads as TGTGCCAGCAGCGTAGGAGGCAGCCAAGAGACCCAGTACTTC. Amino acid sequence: CASSVGGSQETQYF.